This T cell receptor beta chain was obtained from a study of Ad26.COV2.S vaccination and SARS-CoV-2 variants. The study's findings and limits: Quantification of TCR breadth and depth may have yielded underestimates of total T cell responses. Following vaccination, spike-specific CD8+ and CD4+ T cell responses reportedly exhibited substantial breadth.

The repertoire was sequenced with immunoSEQ multiplex PCR; TCRdb's copy has only in-frame clones and lacks some. In the table there are some 340,000 clones, about 86% of which are singletons. Notes on this clone: Antigen: not known.

Described treatment: roughly 19 received Ad26.COV2.S at low or high dose, single or two shots; 5 received placebo; per-sample allocation not given. Day 63 after the first injection of vaccine or placebo was the sampling time. The sequence came from a person aged 18-60 years who received the Ad26.COV2.S COVID-19 vaccine or a placebo. Sequencing used peripheral blood, obtained in a trial of Ad26.COV2.S vaccine versus placebo.

This CDR3 reads CASRTTGGNYGYTF. CDR3 DNA sequence: TGTGCCAGTCGTACCACAGGGGGCAACTATGGCTACACCTTC. The V gene is TRBV11-2, the J gene TRBJ1-2; TRBD1 aligns across 9 bases. Germline V CDR1 and CDR2: SGHAT, FQNNGV. The CDR3 is 14 residues long. Unmatched junction bases numbered 7, after V lost 9 bases and J lost 2 bases.